This T cell receptor (beta chain) comes out of a study of T-cell memory formation after mild COVID-19. As for the study in general: TCR clusters were mostly donor specific.

This CDR3 contains 14 residues. The J segment lost 3 bases and the V segment lost 6 bases, leaving 9 bases of the junction unmatched. Germline CDR1 reads SQVTM; CDR2 reads ANQGSEA. After 5'RACE with constant-segment primers, TCR alpha and TCR beta cDNA libraries carrying sample barcodes and UMIs were obtained. TCRdb processed the 5' RACE reads anew with MiXCR; each CDR3 protein has one entry. The sample contains around 300,000 distinct CDR3 sequences, approximately 15% of which appear only once. The sample was PBMCs or a T cell subset sorted from them (not recorded which). The V gene is TRBV29-1, the J gene TRBJ2-7; 9 nucleotides match TRBD1. This clonotype was obtained from a man younger than 30 who had mild COVID-19 (a few samples of this study predate the infection). Cell type and time point are not known. The CDR3 region is CSVLLPGQGYEQYF. DNA for the CDR3: TGCAGCGTACTGCTTCCGGGACAGGGCTACGAGCAGTACTTC.